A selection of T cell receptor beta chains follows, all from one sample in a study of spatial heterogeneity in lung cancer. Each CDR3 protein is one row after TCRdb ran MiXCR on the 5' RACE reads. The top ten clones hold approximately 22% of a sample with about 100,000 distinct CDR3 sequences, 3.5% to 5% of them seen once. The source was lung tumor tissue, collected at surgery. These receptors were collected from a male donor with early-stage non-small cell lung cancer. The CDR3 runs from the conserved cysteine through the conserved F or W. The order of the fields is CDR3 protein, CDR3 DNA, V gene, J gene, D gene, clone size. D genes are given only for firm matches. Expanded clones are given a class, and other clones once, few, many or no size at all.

cdr3_aa: CASSSLDIYEQYF
cdr3_nt: TGTGCCAGCAGCTCCCTCGATATCTACGAGCAGTACTTC
v_call: TRBV7-9
j_call: TRBJ2-7
d_call: .
clone_size: many

cdr3_aa: CASSPAMGLEKLFF
cdr3_nt: TGTGCCAGCAGCCCGGCAATGGGCCTGGAAAAACTGTTTTTT
v_call: TRBV5-5
j_call: TRBJ1-4
d_call: .
clone_size: many

cdr3_aa: CASLAQRGYNEQFF
cdr3_nt: TGCGCCAGCTTGGCCCAGCGGGGATACAATGAGCAGTTCTTC
v_call: TRBV5-1
j_call: TRBJ2-1
d_call: TRBD2
clone_size: many

cdr3_aa: CSGGLARSEQYF
cdr3_nt: TGCAGCGGTGGACTAGCTCGAAGCGAGCAGTACTTC
v_call: TRBV29-1
j_call: TRBJ2-7
d_call: TRBD2
clone_size: many

cdr3_aa: CASRRDRTYTDTQYF
cdr3_nt: TGTGCCAGCAGAAGGGACAGGACCTACACAGATACGCAGTATTTT
v_call: TRBV28
j_call: TRBJ2-3
d_call: TRBD1
clone_size: many

cdr3_aa: CASSLSAMYQETQYF
cdr3_nt: TGTGCCAGCAGCTTATCAGCCATGTACCAAGAGACCCAGTACTTC
v_call: TRBV7-2
j_call: TRBJ2-5
d_call: .
clone_size: many

cdr3_aa: CASIRQGLTYEQYF
cdr3_nt: TGTGCCAGCATACGACAGGGACTAACCTACGAGCAGTACTTC
v_call: TRBV6-1
j_call: TRBJ2-7
d_call: .
clone_size: many

cdr3_aa: CASSPIRGNEKLFF
cdr3_nt: TGCGCCAGCAGCCCGATCAGGGGCAATGAAAAACTGTTTTTT
v_call: TRBV4-1
j_call: TRBJ1-4
d_call: .
clone_size: .

cdr3_aa: CSVEAPAGGPLTGELFF
cdr3_nt: TGCAGCGTTGAAGCCCCGGCCGGCGGGCCGTTGACCGGGGAGCTGTTTTTT
v_call: TRBV29-1
j_call: TRBJ2-2
d_call: .
clone_size: many

cdr3_aa: CASSPGGNYNEQFF
cdr3_nt: TGCGCCAGCAGCCCCGGGGGTAACTACAATGAGCAGTTCTTC
v_call: TRBV5-1
j_call: TRBJ2-1
d_call: .
clone_size: many

cdr3_aa: CASSKGLQETQYF
cdr3_nt: TGTGCCAGCAGCAAGGGACTGCAAGAGACCCAGTACTTC
v_call: TRBV6-5
j_call: TRBJ2-5
d_call: .
clone_size: many

cdr3_aa: CASSHPGTSGRRNGELFF
cdr3_nt: TGTGCCAGCAGCCACCCCGGGACTAGCGGGAGAAGGAACGGGGAGCTGTTTTTT
v_call: TRBV2
j_call: TRBJ2-2
d_call: TRBD2
clone_size: many

cdr3_aa: CSVDRTGADTQYF
cdr3_nt: TGCAGCGTTGACCGGACAGGGGCAGATACGCAGTATTTT
v_call: TRBV29-1
j_call: TRBJ2-3
d_call: TRBD1
clone_size: many

cdr3_aa: CASSAAGTSETQYF
cdr3_nt: TGTGCCAGCAGTGCGGCCGGGACTAGCGAGACCCAGTACTTC
v_call: TRBV28
j_call: TRBJ2-5
d_call: TRBD2
clone_size: .

cdr3_aa: CASSFPGRAITDTQYF
cdr3_nt: TGTGCCAGCAGTTTCCCCGGGAGGGCTATCACAGATACGCAGTATTTT
v_call: TRBV28
j_call: TRBJ2-3
d_call: TRBD2
clone_size: many

cdr3_aa: CASSLDVRELFF
cdr3_nt: TGTGCCAGCAGCCTAGACGTGAGGGAGCTGTTTTTT
v_call: TRBV12-3/TRBV12-4
j_call: TRBJ2-2
d_call: .
clone_size: many

cdr3_aa: CASSQGGASETQYF
cdr3_nt: TGCGCCAGCAGCCAAGGAGGGGCGTCGGAGACCCAGTACTTC
v_call: TRBV4-1
j_call: TRBJ2-5
d_call: .
clone_size: few

cdr3_aa: CASSPEPANYGYTF
cdr3_nt: TGCGCCAGCAGCCCCGAACCAGCAAACTATGGCTACACCTTC
v_call: TRBV5-1
j_call: TRBJ1-2
d_call: .
clone_size: many

cdr3_aa: CSATPEDTQYF
cdr3_nt: TGCAGTGCTACCCCCGAAGATACGCAGTATTTT
v_call: TRBV20-1
j_call: TRBJ2-3
d_call: .
clone_size: many

cdr3_aa: CASHHSGVRQPQHF
cdr3_nt: TGTGCCAGCCACCATTCAGGGGTTCGGCAGCCCCAGCATTTT
v_call: TRBV28
j_call: TRBJ1-5
d_call: .
clone_size: many

cdr3_aa: CASSLETLAAYTDTQYF
cdr3_nt: TGCGCCAGCAGCTTGGAGACACTAGCGGCTTACACAGATACGCAGTATTTT
v_call: TRBV5-1
j_call: TRBJ2-3
d_call: TRBD2
clone_size: many

cdr3_aa: CASSVLRLQETQYF
cdr3_nt: TGTGCCAGCAGTGTTCTACGGCTCCAAGAGACCCAGTACTTC
v_call: TRBV28
j_call: TRBJ2-5
d_call: .
clone_size: many

cdr3_aa: CASLRRGYNEQFF
cdr3_nt: TGTGCCAGCCTAAGGAGGGGGTACAATGAGCAGTTCTTC
v_call: TRBV13
j_call: TRBJ2-1
d_call: .
clone_size: many

cdr3_aa: CASSLLGTSGSDEQFF
cdr3_nt: TGTGCCAGCAGCCTCCTGGGGACTAGCGGGAGCGATGAGCAGTTCTTC
v_call: TRBV5-6
j_call: TRBJ2-1
d_call: TRBD2
clone_size: few

cdr3_aa: CASSTVLGGANVLTF
cdr3_nt: TGTGCCAGCTCCACGGTCCTGGGAGGGGCCAACGTCCTGACTTTC
v_call: TRBV9
j_call: TRBJ2-6
d_call: .
clone_size: many

cdr3_aa: CASSSPRSSGANVLTF
cdr3_nt: TGTGCCAGCAGTAGCCCTAGGTCCTCTGGGGCCAACGTCCTGACTTTC
v_call: TRBV6-5
j_call: TRBJ2-6
d_call: .
clone_size: many

cdr3_aa: CASSYYYPGGHNEQFF
cdr3_nt: TGTGCCAGCAGTTATTATTATCCCGGAGGGCACAATGAGCAGTTCTTC
v_call: TRBV6-2/TRBV6-3
j_call: TRBJ2-1
d_call: .
clone_size: many

cdr3_aa: CATSAPLAGGDEQFF
cdr3_nt: TGTGCCACCAGTGCCCCACTAGCGGGAGGCGATGAGCAGTTCTTC
v_call: TRBV24-1
j_call: TRBJ2-1
d_call: TRBD2
clone_size: .

cdr3_aa: CASSYPVRETPEQFF
cdr3_nt: TGTGCCAGCAGTTACCCAGTGCGGGAGACGCCGGAGCAGTTCTTC
v_call: TRBV6-2/TRBV6-3
j_call: TRBJ2-1
d_call: TRBD2
clone_size: .

cdr3_aa: CASSRSSGFDEKLFF
cdr3_nt: TGTGCCAGCAGCCGATCCTCGGGGTTCGATGAAAAACTGTTTTTT
v_call: TRBV11-2
j_call: TRBJ1-4
d_call: .
clone_size: many

cdr3_aa: CASRPNRGANSPLHF
cdr3_nt: TGTGCCAGCAGACCCAACAGGGGGGCGAATTCACCCCTCCACTTT
v_call: TRBV6-5
j_call: TRBJ1-6
d_call: TRBD1
clone_size: many

cdr3_aa: CASSPPFAGGGNTGELFF
cdr3_nt: TGTGCCAGCAGCCCTCCCTTTGCGGGCGGCGGCAACACCGGGGAGCTGTTTTTT
v_call: TRBV7-6
j_call: TRBJ2-2
d_call: .
clone_size: few

cdr3_aa: CASSALAGEQFF
cdr3_nt: TGTGCCAGCAGCGCCCTAGCGGGCGAGCAGTTCTTC
v_call: TRBV7-2
j_call: TRBJ2-1
d_call: TRBD2
clone_size: many

cdr3_aa: CASSEALQGGEKLFF
cdr3_nt: TGTGCCAGCAGTGAAGCTTTACAGGGGGGTGAAAAACTGTTTTTT
v_call: TRBV2
j_call: TRBJ1-4
d_call: TRBD1
clone_size: many

cdr3_aa: CASSPGGSYEQYF
cdr3_nt: TGTGCCAGCTCCCCCGGAGGCTCCTACGAGCAGTACTTC
v_call: TRBV18
j_call: TRBJ2-7
d_call: .
clone_size: many

cdr3_aa: CSGVPAGHLYNEQFF
cdr3_nt: TGCAGCGGGGTTCCAGCGGGACACCTCTACAATGAGCAGTTCTTC
v_call: TRBV29-1
j_call: TRBJ2-1
d_call: .
clone_size: many

cdr3_aa: CASSLEGATEAFF
cdr3_nt: TGTGCCAGCAGCTTGGAGGGGGCGACTGAAGCTTTCTTT
v_call: TRBV7-9
j_call: TRBJ1-1
d_call: TRBD1
clone_size: many